Presented here are 12 T cell receptor beta chains from one specimen sequenced in a study of somatic mutations in cytotoxic T cells in rheumatoid arthritis. Assay: immunoSEQ multiplex PCR; the TCRdb copy retains only in-frame clones and omits some. Among about 10,000 clones, more than 60% were seen once, and the ten largest hold 20% to 25%. Source material: CD8+ T cells sorted from blood. These TCRs come from a man in his forties or fifties in good health.

V gene TRBV10-3 combines with J gene TRBJ2-2; 10 bases align to TRBD2. The trim removed 8 bases at V and 6 bases at J, leaving 9 bases unmatched. Germline V gene data show CDR1 as ENHRY and CDR2 as SYGVKD. The CDR3 spans 15 residues. In DNA form, the CDR3 reads TGTGCCATCTGGACTAGCGGCCTTGGACCCGGGGAGCTGTTTTTT. It yields the protein CAIWTSGLGPGELFF.

V gene TRBV19 combines with J gene TRBJ1-1; D unresolved. V shed 2 bases and J shed 3 bases, with 7 bases lying between them. The CDR3 contains 13 residues. Per germline, CDR1 LNHDA and CDR2 SQIVND (reference sequence). The chain's CDR3 is CASSIWGDTEAFF. The CDR3 nucleotides are TGTGCCAGTAGTATATGGGGAGACACTGAAGCTTTCTTT.

This chain joins TRBV25-1 and TRBJ1-2; the D is unclear. The V end was cut by 4 bases, the J end by 5 bases, with 17 bases between. CDR1 MGHDK and CDR2 SYGVNS come from the germline V gene. The CDR3 has 15 residues. CDR3 in amino acids: CASSGRTGLAYGYTF. The CDR3 bases are TGTGCCAGCAGTGGACGAACGGGCCTAGCGTATGGCTACACCTTC.

The rearrangement links TRBV4-1 to TRBJ2-5, with 12 bases matching TRBD2. The DNA end favors TRBJ2-7, so the J call may be wrong. CDR1 and CDR2 from the germline V gene are MGHRA and YSYEKL. This CDR3 is built from 16 residues. The CDR3 reads CASSQALAGGAYEQYF. DNA for the CDR3: TGCGCCAGCAGCCAAGCCCTAGCGGGGGGGGCGTACGAGCAGTACTTC.

The chain links TRBV7-2 to TRBJ2-5; TRBD2 agrees at 10 bases. This CDR3 region has 17 residues. Trimming cost V 1 base and J 1 base; bases outside gene matches: 6. The germline CDR1 and CDR2 sequences are SGHTA and FQGNSA. In DNA, the CDR3 is TGTGCCAGCAGCTTAGGGAGACTAGCGGGCAGCCAAGAGACCCAGTACTTC. This translates into CASSLGRLAGSQETQYF. The full variable domain, in which reference TRBV7-2 and TRBJ2-5 provide the parts outside the CDR3, is GAGVSQSPSNKVTEKGKDVELRCDPISGHTALYWYRQSLGQGLEFLIYFQGNSAPDKSGLPSDRFSAERTGGSVSTLTIQRTQQEDSAVYLCASSLGRLAGSQETQYFGPGTRLLVL.

This chain joins TRBV27 and TRBJ2-7, with 8 bases identical to TRBD1. The V gene's germline CDR1 is MNHEY and CDR2 SMNVEV (reference sequence). Trimming removed 4 bases from V and 1 base from J; junction bases left unmatched: 3. The CDR3 is 14 residues long. This CDR3 is CASSWTGTSYEQYF. The CDR3, as DNA: TGTGCCAGCAGTTGGACAGGGACTTCCTACGAGCAGTACTTC.

This chain uses TRBV6-6 with TRBJ2-1; TRBD2 matches at 9 bases. Germline loops: CDR1 MNHNY, CDR2 SVGAGI (reference sequence). CDR3 size: 16 residues. The V segment lost 5 bases and the J segment 6 bases; nucleotides outside the gene matches: 11. Here the CDR3 reads CASSALGAGGANEQFF. CDR3 in DNA: TGTGCCAGCAGTGCCCTGGGGGCGGGAGGGGCCAATGAGCAGTTCTTC.

The chain uses TRBV19 and TRBJ1-1; the D is unclear. In germline, CDR1 is LNHDA, CDR2 SQIVND (reference sequence). This CDR3 has 15 amino acids. The ends were cut back, 3 bases at V and 4 bases at J, with 15 bases in the middle. This chain's CDR3 is CASSIAIGRSTEAFF. CDR3 bases: TGTGCCAGTAGTATTGCTATTGGGAGATCCACTGAAGCTTTCTTT.

The gene calls are TRBV28 and TRBJ2-1; tentative D call: TRBD2 (6 bases). V lost 5 bases and J 6 bases, leaving 20 bases between the germline ends. Germline CDR1 and CDR2: MDHEN and SYDVKM. The CDR3 consists of 16 residues. The CDR3 loop reads CASSGRRMGRGNEQFF. The CDR3 nucleotides read TGTGCCAGCAGTGGACGCCGGATGGGGCGGGGCAATGAGCAGTTCTTC.

The rearrangement uses TRBV27 and TRBJ1-5; 8 nucleotides line up with TRBD1. The germline gives CDR1 MNHEY, CDR2 SMNVEV (reference sequence). The CDR3 has 15 amino acids. V lost 6 bases, J lost 6 bases, and 10 bases stayed unmatched. CDR3 DNA: TGTGCCAGCAGCGCTAGTAAGACAGGGGTTCAGCCCCAGCATTTT. Encoded protein: CASSASKTGVQPQHF.

CDR3 nucleotide sequence: TGTGCCAGTAGTATAGATCGACTAGCCCACAATGAGCAGTTCTTC. As protein: CASSIDRLAHNEQFF. The gene calls are TRBV19 and TRBJ2-1; 7 nucleotides align to TRBD2. The CDR3 totals 15 residues. Unmatched junction bases numbered 4, after V lost 0 bases and J lost 5 bases. Germline values: CDR1 LNHDA, CDR2 SQIVND (reference sequence). Variable domain in full (rest from reference TRBV19 and TRBJ2-1): DGGITQSPKYLFRKEGQNVTLSCEQNLNHDAMYWYRQDPGQGLRLIYYSQIVNDFQKGDIAEGYSVSREKKESFPLTVTSAQKNPTAFYLCASSIDRLAHNEQFFGPGTRLTVL.

The chain joins TRBV6-6 to TRBJ1-5; TRBD1 agrees at 12 bases. Germline V gene data show CDR1 as MNHNY and CDR2 as SVGAGI (reference sequence). V was pared by 0 bases and J by 7 bases, with 4 bases of the junction left unmatched. This CDR3 contains 16 residues. CDR3 in amino acids: CASSYSRDRGHQPQHF. In DNA, the CDR3 is TGTGCCAGCAGTTACTCCCGGGACAGGGGGCACCAGCCCCAGCATTTT.